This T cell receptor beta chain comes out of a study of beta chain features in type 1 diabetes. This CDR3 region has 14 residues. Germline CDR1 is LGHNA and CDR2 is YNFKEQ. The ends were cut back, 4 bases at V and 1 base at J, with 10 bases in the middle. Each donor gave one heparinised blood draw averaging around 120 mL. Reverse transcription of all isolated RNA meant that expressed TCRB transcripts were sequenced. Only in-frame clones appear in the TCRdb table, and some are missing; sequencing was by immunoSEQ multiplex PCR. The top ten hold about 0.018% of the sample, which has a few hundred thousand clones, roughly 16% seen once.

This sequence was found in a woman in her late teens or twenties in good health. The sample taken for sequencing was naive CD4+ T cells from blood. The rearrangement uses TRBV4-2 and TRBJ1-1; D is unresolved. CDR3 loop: CASSLLKQNTEAFF. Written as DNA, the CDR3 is TGTGCCAGCAGCCTCCTCAAGCAGAACACTGAAGCTTTCTTT.